This T cell receptor beta chain was sequenced for a study of T-cell memory formation after mild COVID-19. Findings and limits, study-wide: Several responding clones turned up in pre-infection memory, indicating that cross-reactive memory may have taken part.

The TCR alpha and TCR beta cDNA libraries, bearing sample barcodes and UMIs, were generated by 5'RACE using constant-segment primers. One entry per CDR3 protein results from TCRdb running MiXCR on the 5' RACE reads. The sample lists approximately 260,000 distinct CDR3 sequences, over 15% seen once, with around 23% in the top ten. V shed 2 bases, J shed 0 bases, and the junction held 11 bases outside the gene matches. This CDR3 is built from 18 residues. Germline V gene lookup returns CDR1 MGHRA and CDR2 YSYEKL. In this sample, this clonotype turned up a few times. Its antigen is as yet unknown. The V call is TRBV4-1, the J call TRBJ2-7; 9 nucleotides line up with TRBD2. The sequenced material came from PBMCs or a T cell subset sorted from them (not recorded which). The sequence derives from a man aged 18 to 30 who had mild COVID-19 (a few samples of this study predate the infection). Cell type and time point are not known. The CDR3, as DNA: TGCGCCAGCAGCCAACTCCTCTATAGCGGGGGACGCTCCTACGAGCAGTACTTC. It codes for CASSQLLYSGGRSYEQYF.